This TCR beta chain originates from a study of blood T cells in healthy people across ages. Findings and caveats of the study: Without sorted subsets, naive and antigen-experienced compartments could not be conclusively compared. Percentage of naive T cells showed a strong correlation with TCR beta diversity.

The CDR3 is 15 amino acids. Trimming cost V 4 bases and J 2 bases; bases outside gene matches: 7. Germline V gene sequence: CDR1 SGDLS, CDR2 YYNGEE. The study recruited healthy Caucasian donors from Russia who were aged about 6 to 95. The authors extracted at least 5 micrograms of total RNA per sample. A J-beta primer mix and a sample-barcoded 5' primer were used in a second PCR of roughly 6 to 11 cycles. Using its own MiXCR run on the 5' RACE reads, TCRdb lists one record per CDR3 protein. The sample records 650,000 to 700,000 distinct CDR3 sequences, 32% being singletons. Details on this clonotype: Its antigen is not known.

J is TRBJ2-5 and V is TRBV9, with 8 bases that match TRBD1. This receptor was identified in a woman of 80 years or more in good health. Sequenced: blood. CDR3 loop: CASSQDRGIQETQYF. In DNA form, the CDR3 reads TGTGCCAGCAGCCAAGACAGGGGAATTCAAGAGACCCAGTACTTC.